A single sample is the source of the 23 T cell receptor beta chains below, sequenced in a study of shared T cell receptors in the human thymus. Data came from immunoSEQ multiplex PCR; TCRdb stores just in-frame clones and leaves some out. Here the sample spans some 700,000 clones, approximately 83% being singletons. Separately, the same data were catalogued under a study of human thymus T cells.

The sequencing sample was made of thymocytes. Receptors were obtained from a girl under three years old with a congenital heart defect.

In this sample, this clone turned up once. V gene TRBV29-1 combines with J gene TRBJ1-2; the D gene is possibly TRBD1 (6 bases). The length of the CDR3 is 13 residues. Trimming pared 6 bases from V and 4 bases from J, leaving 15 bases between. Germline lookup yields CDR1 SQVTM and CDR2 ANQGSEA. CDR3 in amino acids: CSVRTVFSYGYTF. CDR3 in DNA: TGCAGCGTCAGGACAGTCTTTTCCTATGGCTACACCTTC.

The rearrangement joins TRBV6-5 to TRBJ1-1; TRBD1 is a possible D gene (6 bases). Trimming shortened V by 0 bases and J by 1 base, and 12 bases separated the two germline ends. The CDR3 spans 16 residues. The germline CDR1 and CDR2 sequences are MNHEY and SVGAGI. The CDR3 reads CASSYSVCRGNTEAFF. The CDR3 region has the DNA TGTGCCAGCAGTTACTCGGTTTGCAGGGGGAACACTGAAGCTTTCTTT.

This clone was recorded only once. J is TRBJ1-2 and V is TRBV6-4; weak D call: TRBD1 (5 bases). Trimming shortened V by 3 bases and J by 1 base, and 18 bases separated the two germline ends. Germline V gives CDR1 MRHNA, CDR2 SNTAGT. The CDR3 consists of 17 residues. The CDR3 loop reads CASSESGGSVFNYGYTF. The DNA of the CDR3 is TGTGCCAGCAGTGAATCGGGGGGAAGTGTTTTTAACTATGGCTACACCTTC.

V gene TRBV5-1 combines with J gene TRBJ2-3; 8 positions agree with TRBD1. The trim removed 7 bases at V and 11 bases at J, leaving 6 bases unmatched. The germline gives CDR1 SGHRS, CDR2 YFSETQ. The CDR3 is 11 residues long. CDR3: CASADRAGQYF. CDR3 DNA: TGCGCCAGCGCGGACAGGGCGGGGCAGTATTTT.

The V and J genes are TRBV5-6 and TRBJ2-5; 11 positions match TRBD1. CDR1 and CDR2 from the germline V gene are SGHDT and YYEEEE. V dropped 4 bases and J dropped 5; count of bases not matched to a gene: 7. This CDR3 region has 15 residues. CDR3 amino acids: CASSPLDRGRETQYF. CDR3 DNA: TGTGCCAGCAGCCCGCTGGACAGGGGGCGGGAGACCCAGTACTTC.

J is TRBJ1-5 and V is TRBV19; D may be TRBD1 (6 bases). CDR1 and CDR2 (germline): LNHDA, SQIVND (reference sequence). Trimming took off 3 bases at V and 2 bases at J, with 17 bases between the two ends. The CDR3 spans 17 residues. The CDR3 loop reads CASSMGTFRAGNQPQHF. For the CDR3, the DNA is TGTGCCAGTAGTATGGGGACATTTCGGGCGGGCAATCAGCCCCAGCATTTT.

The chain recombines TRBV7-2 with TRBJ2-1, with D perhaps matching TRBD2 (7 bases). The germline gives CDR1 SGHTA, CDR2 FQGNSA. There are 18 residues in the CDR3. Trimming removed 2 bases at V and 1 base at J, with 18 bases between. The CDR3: CASSLLSRGRGSYNEQFF. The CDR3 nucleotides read TGTGCCAGCAGCTTACTTTCAAGGGGGAGGGGATCCTACAATGAGCAGTTCTTC.

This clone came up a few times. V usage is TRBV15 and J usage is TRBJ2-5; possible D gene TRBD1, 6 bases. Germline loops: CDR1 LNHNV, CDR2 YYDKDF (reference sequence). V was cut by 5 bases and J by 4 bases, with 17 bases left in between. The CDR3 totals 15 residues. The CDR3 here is CATSGTFSRGETQYF. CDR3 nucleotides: TGTGCCACCAGCGGGACATTCTCAAGAGGAGAGACCCAGTACTTC. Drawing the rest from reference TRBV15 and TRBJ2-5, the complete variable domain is DAMVIQNPRYQVTQFGKPVTLSCSQTLNHNVMYWYQQKSSQAPKLLFHYYDKDFNNEADTPDNFQSRRPNTSFCFLDIRSPGLGDTAMYLCATSGTFSRGETQYFGPGTRLLVL.

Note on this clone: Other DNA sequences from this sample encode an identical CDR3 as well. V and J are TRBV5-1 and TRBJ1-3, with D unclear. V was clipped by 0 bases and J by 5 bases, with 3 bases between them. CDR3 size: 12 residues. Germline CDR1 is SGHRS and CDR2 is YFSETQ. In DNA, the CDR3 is TGCGCCAGCAGCTTGGATAGAAACACCATATATTTT. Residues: CASSLDRNTIYF.

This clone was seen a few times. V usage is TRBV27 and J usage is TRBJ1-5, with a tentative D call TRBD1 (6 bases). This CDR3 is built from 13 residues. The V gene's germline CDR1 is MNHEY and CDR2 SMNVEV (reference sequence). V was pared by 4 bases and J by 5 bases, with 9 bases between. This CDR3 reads CASSSQGYQPQHF. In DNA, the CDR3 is TGTGCCAGCAGTTCACAGGGATATCAGCCCCAGCATTTT.

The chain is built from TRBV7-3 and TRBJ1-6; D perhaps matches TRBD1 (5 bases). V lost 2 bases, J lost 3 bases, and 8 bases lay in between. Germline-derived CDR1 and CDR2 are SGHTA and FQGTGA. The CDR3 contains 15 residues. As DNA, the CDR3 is TGTGCCAGCAGCTTAGGCGACAGCTATAATTCACCCCTCCACTTT. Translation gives CASSLGDSYNSPLHF.

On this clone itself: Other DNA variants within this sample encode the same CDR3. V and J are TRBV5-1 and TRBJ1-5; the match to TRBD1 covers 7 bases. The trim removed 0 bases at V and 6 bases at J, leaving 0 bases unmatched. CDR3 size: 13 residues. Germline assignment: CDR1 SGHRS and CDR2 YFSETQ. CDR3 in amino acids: CASSLGQGQPQHF. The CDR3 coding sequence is TGCGCCAGCAGCTTGGGACAGGGTCAGCCCCAGCATTTT.

The CDR3, as DNA: TGTGCCATCAAGACAGGGCAAAACAATGAGCAGTTCTTC. As protein: CAIKTGQNNEQFF. The chain combines TRBV10-3 with TRBJ2-1, with 7 bases identical to TRBD1. J lost 5 bases, V lost 7 bases, and 5 bases had no gene match. The CDR3 is 13 residues long. CDR1 is ENHRY and CDR2 is SYGVKD in the germline V gene.

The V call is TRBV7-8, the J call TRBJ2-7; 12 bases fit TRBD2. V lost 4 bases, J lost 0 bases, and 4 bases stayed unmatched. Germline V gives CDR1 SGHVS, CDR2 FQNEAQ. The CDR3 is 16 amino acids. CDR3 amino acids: CASSWTSGVLSYEQYF. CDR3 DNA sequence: TGTGCCAGCAGCTGGACTAGCGGGGTCCTCTCCTACGAGCAGTACTTC.

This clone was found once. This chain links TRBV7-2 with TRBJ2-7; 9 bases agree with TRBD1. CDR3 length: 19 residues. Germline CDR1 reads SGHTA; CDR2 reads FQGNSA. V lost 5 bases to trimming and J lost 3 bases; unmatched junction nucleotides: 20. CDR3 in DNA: TGTGCCAGCAGCCCAGAGAGGGACAGGGAAGCCCCGAGACGCTACGAGCAGTACTTC. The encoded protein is CASSPERDREAPRRYEQYF. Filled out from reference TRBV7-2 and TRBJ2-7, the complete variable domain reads GAGVSQSPSNKVTEKGKDVELRCDPISGHTALYWYRQSLGQGLEFLIYFQGNSAPDKSGLPSDRFSAERTGGSVSTLTIQRTQQEDSAVYLCASSPERDREAPRRYEQYFGPGTRLTVT.

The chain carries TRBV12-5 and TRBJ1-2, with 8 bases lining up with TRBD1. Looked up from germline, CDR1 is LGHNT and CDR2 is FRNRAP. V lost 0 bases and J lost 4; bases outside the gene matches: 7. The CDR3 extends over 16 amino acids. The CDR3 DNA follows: TGTGCTAGTGGTTTGGTATTCCCGACAGGGGCCTATGGCTACACCTTC. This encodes CASGLVFPTGAYGYTF.

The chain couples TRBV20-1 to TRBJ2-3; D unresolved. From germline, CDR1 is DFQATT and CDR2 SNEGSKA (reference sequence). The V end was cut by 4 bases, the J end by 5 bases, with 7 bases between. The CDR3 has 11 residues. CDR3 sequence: CSAILEDTQYF. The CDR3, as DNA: TGCAGTGCTATATTAGAAGATACGCAGTATTTT.

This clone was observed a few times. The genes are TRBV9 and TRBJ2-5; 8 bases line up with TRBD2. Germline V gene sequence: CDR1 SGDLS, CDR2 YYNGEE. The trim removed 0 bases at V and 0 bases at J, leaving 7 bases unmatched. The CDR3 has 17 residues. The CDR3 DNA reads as TGTGCCAGCAGCGTAGGAGCGTCAGCGGGGGACCAAGAGACCCAGTACTTC. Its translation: CASSVGASAGDQETQYF. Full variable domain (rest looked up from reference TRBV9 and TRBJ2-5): DSGVTQTPKHLITATGQRVTLRCSPRSGDLSVYWYQQSLDQGLQFLIQYYNGEERAKGNILERFSAQQFPDLHSELNLSSLELGDSALYFCASSVGASAGDQETQYFGPGTRLLVL.

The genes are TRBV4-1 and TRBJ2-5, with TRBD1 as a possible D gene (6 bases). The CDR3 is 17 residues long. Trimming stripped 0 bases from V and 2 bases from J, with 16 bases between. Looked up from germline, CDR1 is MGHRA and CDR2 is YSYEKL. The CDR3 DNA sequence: TGCGCCAGCAGCCAAGATGCGCAGGGGACACGACAAGAGACCCAGTACTTC. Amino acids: CASSQDAQGTRQETQYF.

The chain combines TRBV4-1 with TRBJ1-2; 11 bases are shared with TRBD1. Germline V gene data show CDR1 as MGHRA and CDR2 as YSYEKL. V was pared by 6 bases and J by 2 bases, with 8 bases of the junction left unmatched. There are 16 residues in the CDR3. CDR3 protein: CASRIPGQGGNYGYTF. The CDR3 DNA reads TGCGCCAGCAGGATCCCGGGACAGGGGGGGAACTATGGCTACACCTTC.

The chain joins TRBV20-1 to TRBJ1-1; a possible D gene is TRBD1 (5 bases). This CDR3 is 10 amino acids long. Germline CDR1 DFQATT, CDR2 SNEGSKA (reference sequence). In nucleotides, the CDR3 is TGCAGGGGGAGGGGCACTGAAGCTTTCTTT. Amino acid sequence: CRGRGTEAFF.

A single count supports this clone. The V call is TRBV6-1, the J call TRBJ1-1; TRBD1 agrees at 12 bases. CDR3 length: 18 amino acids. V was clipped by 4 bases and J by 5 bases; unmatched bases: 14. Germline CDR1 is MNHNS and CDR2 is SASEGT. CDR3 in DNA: TGTGCCAGCAGTGGGCTGTCCCGGGACAGGGGGCTCTGGACTGAAGCTTTCTTT. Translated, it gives CASSGLSRDRGLWTEAFF.

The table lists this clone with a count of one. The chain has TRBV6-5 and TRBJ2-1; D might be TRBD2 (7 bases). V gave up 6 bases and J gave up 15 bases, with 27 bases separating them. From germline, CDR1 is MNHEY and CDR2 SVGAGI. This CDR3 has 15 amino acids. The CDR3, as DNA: TGTGCCAGCAGGCCCGGGGGGCTCTCTCCCAGGAGGGGGTTCTTC. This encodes CASRPGGLSPRRGFF.